This T cell receptor beta chain was identified during a study of blood T cell repertoires in COVID-19. Study at large: Acute-phase and convalescent COVID-19 samples originated in the United States, Italy and Spain.

As handled by the study authors: Amplified reference gene primers provided the basis for estimating nucleated cell counts. Generated by immunoSEQ multiplex PCR, the TCRdb table keeps only in-frame clones and is missing some. That table gives V, J and clone size, and the DNA gave D and trimming. Of over 90,000 clones listed, 81% are singletons. Patients in Seattle were enrolled during active infection, then followed longitudinally. V lost 0 bases and J 2 bases, leaving 16 bases between the germline ends. This CDR3 contains 17 residues. The germline V gene has CDR1 SGHTA and CDR2 FQGNSA. The V gene is TRBV7-2, the J gene TRBJ1-1; a possible D gene is TRBD1 (6 bases). Sequencing was done on a sample of peripheral blood. The receptor comes from a man older than 75 with COVID-19, enrolled during active disease. The CDR3 nucleotides are TGTGCCAGCAGCTTAGCGGGCAGAACAGGGCGTAACACTGAAGCTTTCTTT. Translating gives CASSLAGRTGRNTEAFF.